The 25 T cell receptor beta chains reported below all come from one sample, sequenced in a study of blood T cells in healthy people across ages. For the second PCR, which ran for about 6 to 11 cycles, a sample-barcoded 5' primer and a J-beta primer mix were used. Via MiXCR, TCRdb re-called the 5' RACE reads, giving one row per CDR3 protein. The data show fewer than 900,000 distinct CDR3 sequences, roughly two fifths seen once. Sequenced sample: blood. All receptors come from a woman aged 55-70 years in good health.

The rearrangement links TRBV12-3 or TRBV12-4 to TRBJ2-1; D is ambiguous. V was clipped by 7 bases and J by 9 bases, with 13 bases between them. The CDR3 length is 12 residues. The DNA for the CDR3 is TGTGCCAGCACAATTGCCCTAGGTGAGCAGTTCTTC. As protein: CASTIALGEQFF.

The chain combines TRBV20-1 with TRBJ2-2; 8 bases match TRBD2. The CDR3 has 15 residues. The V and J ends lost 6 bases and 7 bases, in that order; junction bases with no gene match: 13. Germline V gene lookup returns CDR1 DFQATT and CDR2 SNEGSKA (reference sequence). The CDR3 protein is CSATRVAGGDGELFF. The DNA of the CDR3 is TGCAGTGCCACCCGGGTCGCCGGGGGGGACGGGGAGCTGTTTTTT.

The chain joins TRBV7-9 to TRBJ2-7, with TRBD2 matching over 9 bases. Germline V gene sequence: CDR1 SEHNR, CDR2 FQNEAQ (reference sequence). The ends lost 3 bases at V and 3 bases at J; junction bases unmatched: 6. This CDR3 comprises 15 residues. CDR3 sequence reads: CASSFGSGGYYEQYF. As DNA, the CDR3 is TGTGCCAGCAGCTTCGGTAGCGGGGGTTACTACGAGCAGTACTTC. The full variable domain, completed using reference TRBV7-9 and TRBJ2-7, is DTGVSQNPRHKITKRGQNVTFRCDPISEHNRLYWYRQTLGQGPEFLTYFQNEAQLEKSRLLSDRFSAERPKGSFSTLEIQRTEQGDSAMYLCASSFGSGGYYEQYFGPGTRLTVT.

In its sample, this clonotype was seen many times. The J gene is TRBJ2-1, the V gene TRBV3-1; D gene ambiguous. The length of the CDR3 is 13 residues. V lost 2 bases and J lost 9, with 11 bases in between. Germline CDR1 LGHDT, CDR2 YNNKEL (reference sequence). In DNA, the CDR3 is TGTGCCAGCAGCCAACTCCCTGACGGTGAGCAGTTCTTC. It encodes CASSQLPDGEQFF.

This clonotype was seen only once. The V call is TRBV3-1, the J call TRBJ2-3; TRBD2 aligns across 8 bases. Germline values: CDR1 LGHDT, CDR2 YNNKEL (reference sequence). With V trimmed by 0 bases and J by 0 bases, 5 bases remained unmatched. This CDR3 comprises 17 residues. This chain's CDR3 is CASSQEHSGGSTDTQYF. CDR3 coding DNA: TGTGCCAGCAGCCAAGAACACAGCGGGGGAAGCACAGATACGCAGTATTTT.

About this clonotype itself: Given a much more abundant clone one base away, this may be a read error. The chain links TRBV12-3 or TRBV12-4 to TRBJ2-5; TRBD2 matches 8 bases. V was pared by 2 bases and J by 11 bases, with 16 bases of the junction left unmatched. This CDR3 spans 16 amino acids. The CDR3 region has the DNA TGTGCCAGCAGTTTATCGGGTAGCGGGAACTACAATGAGCAGTACTTC. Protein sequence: CASSLSGSGNYNEQYF.

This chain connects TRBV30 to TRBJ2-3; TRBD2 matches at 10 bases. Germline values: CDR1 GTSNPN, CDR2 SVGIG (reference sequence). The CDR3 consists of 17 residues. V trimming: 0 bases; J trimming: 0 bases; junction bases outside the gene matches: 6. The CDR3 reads CAWSVSRTSGSTDTQYF. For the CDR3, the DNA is TGTGCCTGGAGTGTATCTCGGACTAGCGGCAGCACAGATACGCAGTATTTT.

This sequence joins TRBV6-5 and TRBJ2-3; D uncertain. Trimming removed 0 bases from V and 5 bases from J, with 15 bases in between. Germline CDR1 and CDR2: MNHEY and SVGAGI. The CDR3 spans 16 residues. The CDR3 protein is CASSYSGLKGGDTQYF. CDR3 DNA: TGTGCCAGCAGTTACTCTGGCTTAAAAGGTGGAGATACGCAGTATTTT.

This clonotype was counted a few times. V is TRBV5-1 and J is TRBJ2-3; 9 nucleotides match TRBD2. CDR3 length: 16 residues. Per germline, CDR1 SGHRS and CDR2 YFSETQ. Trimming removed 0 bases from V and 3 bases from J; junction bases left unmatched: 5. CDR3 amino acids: CASSLGASGETDTQYF. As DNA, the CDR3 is TGCGCCAGCAGCTTGGGGGCTAGCGGGGAGACAGATACGCAGTATTTT.

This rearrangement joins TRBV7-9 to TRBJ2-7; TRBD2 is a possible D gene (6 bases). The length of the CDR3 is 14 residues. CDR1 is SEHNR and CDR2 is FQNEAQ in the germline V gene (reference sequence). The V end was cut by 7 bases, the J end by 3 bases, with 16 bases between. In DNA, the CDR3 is TGTGCCAGCACCCCTGCCGGGACTTTCTACGAGCAGTACTTC. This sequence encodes CASTPAGTFYEQYF. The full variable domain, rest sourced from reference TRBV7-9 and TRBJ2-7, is DTGVSQNPRHKITKRGQNVTFRCDPISEHNRLYWYRQTLGQGPEFLTYFQNEAQLEKSRLLSDRFSAERPKGSFSTLEIQRTEQGDSAMYLCASTPAGTFYEQYFGPGTRLTVT.

CDR3 DNA: TGTGCCAGCAGCTTGGCGGGACTAGGTTACGAGCAGTACTTC. It specifies CASSLAGLGYEQYF. The rearrangement links TRBV5-6 to TRBJ2-7; 8 bases align to TRBD2. The V gene's germline CDR1 is SGHDT and CDR2 YYEEEE. The CDR3 spans 14 residues. Unmatched junction bases numbered 3, after V lost 0 bases and J lost 4 bases.

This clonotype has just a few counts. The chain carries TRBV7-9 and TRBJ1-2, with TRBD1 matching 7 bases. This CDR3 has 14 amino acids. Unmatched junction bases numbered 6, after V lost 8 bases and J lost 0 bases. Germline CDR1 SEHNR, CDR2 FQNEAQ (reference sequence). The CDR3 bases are TGTGCCAGCTTCCGGACAGGAGCTAACTATGGCTACACCTTC. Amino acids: CASFRTGANYGYTF.

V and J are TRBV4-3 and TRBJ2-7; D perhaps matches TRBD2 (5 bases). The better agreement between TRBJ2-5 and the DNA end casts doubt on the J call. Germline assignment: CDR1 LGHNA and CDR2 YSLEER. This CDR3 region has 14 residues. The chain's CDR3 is CASSQVIGVETQYF. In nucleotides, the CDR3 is TGCGCCAGCAGCCAAGTTATCGGGGTGGAGACCCAGTACTTC.

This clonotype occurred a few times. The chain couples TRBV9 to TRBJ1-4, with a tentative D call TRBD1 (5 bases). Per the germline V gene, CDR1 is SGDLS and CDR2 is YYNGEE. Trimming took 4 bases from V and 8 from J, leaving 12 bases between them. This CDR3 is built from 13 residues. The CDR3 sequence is CASSYWDGEKLFF. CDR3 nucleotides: TGTGCCAGCAGCTACTGGGACGGAGAAAAACTGTTTTTT. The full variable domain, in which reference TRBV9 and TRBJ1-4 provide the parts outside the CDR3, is DSGVTQTPKHLITATGQRVTLRCSPRSGDLSVYWYQQSLDQGLQFLIQYYNGEERAKGNILERFSAQQFPDLHSELNLSSLELGDSALYFCASSYWDGEKLFFGSGTQLSVL.

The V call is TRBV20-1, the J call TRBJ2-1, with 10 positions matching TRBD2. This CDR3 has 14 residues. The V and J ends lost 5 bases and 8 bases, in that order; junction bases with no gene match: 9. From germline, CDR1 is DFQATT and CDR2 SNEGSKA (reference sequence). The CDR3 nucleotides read TGCAGTGCTTTCCAGCGGGGGGGTAGCGATGAGCAGTTCTTC. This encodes CSAFQRGGSDEQFF.

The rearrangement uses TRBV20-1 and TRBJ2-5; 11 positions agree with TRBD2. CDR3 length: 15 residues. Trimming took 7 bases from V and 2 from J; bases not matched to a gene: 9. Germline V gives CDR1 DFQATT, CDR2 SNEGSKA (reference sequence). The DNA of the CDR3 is TGCAGTGTTACCATGACTAGCGGGGTACAAGAGACCCAGTACTTC. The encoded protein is CSVTMTSGVQETQYF.

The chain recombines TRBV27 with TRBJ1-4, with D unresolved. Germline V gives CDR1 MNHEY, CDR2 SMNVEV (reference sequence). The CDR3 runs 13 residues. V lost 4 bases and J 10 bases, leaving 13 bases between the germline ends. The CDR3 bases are TGTGCCAGCAGTTACAACCGGGAAGGAAAACTGTTTTTT. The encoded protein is CASSYNREGKLFF.

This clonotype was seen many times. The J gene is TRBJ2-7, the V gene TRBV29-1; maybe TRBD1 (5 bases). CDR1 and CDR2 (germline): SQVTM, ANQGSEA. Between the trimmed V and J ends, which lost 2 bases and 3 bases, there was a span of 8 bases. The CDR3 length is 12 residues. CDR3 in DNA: TGCAGCGTTGAATTGACAGACTACGAGCAGTACTTC. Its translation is CSVELTDYEQYF.

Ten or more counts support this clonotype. This CDR3 reads CASSLAGGSNYNEQFF. CDR3 nucleotides: TGTGCCAGCAGCTTAGCTGGGGGAAGCAACTACAATGAGCAGTTCTTC. This sequence joins TRBV7-2 and TRBJ2-1, with D perhaps being TRBD1 or TRBD2 (5 bases each). V dropped 0 bases and J dropped 3 bases, with 12 bases sitting between them. Germline-derived CDR1 and CDR2 are SGHTA and FQGNSA. The CDR3 contains 16 residues. Based on the CDR3 plus reference TRBV7-2 and TRBJ2-1, the full variable domain is GAGVSQSPSNKVTEKGKDVELRCDPISGHTALYWYRQSLGQGLEFLIYFQGNSAPDKSGLPSDRFSAERTGGSVSTLTIQRTQQEDSAVYLCASSLAGGSNYNEQFFGPGTRLTVL.

The chain's CDR3 is CASSPYQQETQYF. The CDR3 region has the DNA TGTGCCAGCAGTCCCTATCAACAAGAGACCCAGTACTTC. The chain recombines TRBV6-5 with TRBJ2-5; D not resolved. CDR1 and CDR2 (germline): MNHEY, SVGAGI. Deletions cut 5 bases from V and 2 bases from J, with 9 bases between. This CDR3 has 13 amino acids.

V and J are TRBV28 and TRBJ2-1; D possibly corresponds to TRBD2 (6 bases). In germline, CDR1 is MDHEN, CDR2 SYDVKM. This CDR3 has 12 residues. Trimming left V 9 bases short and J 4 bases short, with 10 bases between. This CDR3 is CASGGVYNEQFF. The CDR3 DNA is TGTGCCAGTGGAGGGGTATACAATGAGCAGTTCTTC.

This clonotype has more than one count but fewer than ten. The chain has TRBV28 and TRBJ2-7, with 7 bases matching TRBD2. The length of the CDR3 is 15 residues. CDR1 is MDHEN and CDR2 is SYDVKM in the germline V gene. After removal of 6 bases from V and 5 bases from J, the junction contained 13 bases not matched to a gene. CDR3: CASRLPTAGVHEQYF. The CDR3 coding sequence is TGTGCCAGCAGACTCCCCACGGCGGGAGTACACGAGCAGTACTTC.

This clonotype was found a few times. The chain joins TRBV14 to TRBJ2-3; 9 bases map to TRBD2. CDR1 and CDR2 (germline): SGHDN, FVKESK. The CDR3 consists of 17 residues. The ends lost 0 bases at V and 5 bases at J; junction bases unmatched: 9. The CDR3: CASSQDTRGLARDTQYF. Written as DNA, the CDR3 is TGTGCCAGCAGCCAAGATACGAGGGGACTAGCAAGAGATACGCAGTATTTT.

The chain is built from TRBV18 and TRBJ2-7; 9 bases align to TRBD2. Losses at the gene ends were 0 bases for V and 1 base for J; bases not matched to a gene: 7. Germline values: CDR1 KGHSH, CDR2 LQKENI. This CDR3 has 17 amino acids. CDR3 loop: CASSPPSSGSSSYEQYF. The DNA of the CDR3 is TGTGCCAGCTCACCACCGAGTAGCGGGAGTTCTTCCTACGAGCAGTACTTC.

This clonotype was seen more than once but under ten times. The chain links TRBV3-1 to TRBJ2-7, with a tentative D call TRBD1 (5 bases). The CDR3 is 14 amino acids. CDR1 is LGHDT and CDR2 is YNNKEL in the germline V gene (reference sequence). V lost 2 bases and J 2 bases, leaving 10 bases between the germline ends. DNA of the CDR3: TGTGCCAGCAGCCAACTAGGGGAAACCTACGAGCAGTACTTC. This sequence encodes CASSQLGETYEQYF.